This entry lists 24 T cell receptor beta chains sequenced from one sample in a study of T-cell memory formation after mild COVID-19. TCRdb ran MiXCR on the 5' RACE reads and lists one entry per CDR3 protein. The sample has roughly 310,000 distinct CDR3 sequences, more than 15% seen once. The sample consisted of PBMCs or a T cell subset sorted from them (not recorded which). These receptor sequences come from a man in his late teens or twenties who had mild COVID-19 (a few samples of this study predate the infection). Cell type and time point are not known.

This clonotype was detected only a few times. CDR3 DNA: TGCGCCAGCCAAAGGGGCGCTTTCGGGGAGCTGTTTTTT. This gives the protein CASQRGAFGELFF. J is TRBJ2-2 and V is TRBV5-1; D may be TRBD1 (5 bases). The CDR3 covers 13 residues. Trimming stripped 7 bases from V and 7 bases from J, with 14 bases between. Germline assignment: CDR1 SGHRS and CDR2 YFSETQ.

The chain links TRBV10-3 to TRBJ2-7, with 7 bases lining up with TRBD1. V gave up 6 bases and J gave up 3 bases; unmatched junction bases: 8. Germline V CDR1 and CDR2: ENHRY, SYGVKD. The CDR3 spans 14 residues. The CDR3 nucleotides read TGTGCCATCAGCGCCGGGACAGCATTCTACGAGCAGTACTTC. Its translation: CAISAGTAFYEQYF.

This clonotype has just a few counts. The chain links TRBV20-1 to TRBJ1-1; unclear D gene. Germline-derived CDR1 and CDR2 are DFQATT and SNEGSKA (reference sequence). Trimming pared 3 bases from V and 11 bases from J, leaving 13 bases between. The CDR3 spans 11 residues. CDR3: CSASRTDDAFF. The CDR3 region has the DNA TGCAGTGCTAGCAGGACGGACGATGCTTTCTTT.

The gene calls are TRBV2 and TRBJ1-5, with TRBD1 as a possible D gene (6 bases). This CDR3 has 15 residues. Per the germline V gene, CDR1 is SNHLY and CDR2 is FYNNEI. Trimming took 6 bases from V and 5 from J, leaving 17 bases between them. The CDR3 is CASSFRDTSHQPQHF. The DNA for the CDR3 is TGTGCCAGCAGCTTCCGGGACACGAGCCATCAGCCCCAGCATTTT.

This rearrangement joins TRBV9 to TRBJ2-1; D is ambiguous. Trimming stripped 4 bases from V and 8 bases from J, with 10 bases between. Germline CDR1 SGDLS, CDR2 YYNGEE. The CDR3 is 12 residues long. The CDR3 protein is CASSPSRDEQFF. The CDR3 coding sequence is TGTGCCAGCAGCCCGAGTAGGGATGAGCAGTTCTTC.

This clonotype was seen a handful of times. This sequence joins TRBV11-2 and TRBJ1-1, with TRBD1 as a possible D gene (5 bases). CDR1 and CDR2 from the germline V gene are SGHAT and FQNNGV. The CDR3 length is 14 residues. V was clipped by 2 bases and J by 1 base, with 8 bases between them. The CDR3, as DNA: TGTGCCAGCAGCTTAACAGGACCGAACACTGAAGCTTTCTTT. Its protein is CASSLTGPNTEAFF.

The chain combines TRBV5-1 with TRBJ2-3, with 7 bases fitting TRBD1. Trimming removed 8 bases from V and 3 bases from J; junction bases left unmatched: 9. The CDR3 is made up of 14 amino acids. From germline, CDR1 is SGHRS and CDR2 YFSETQ. CDR3 bases: TGCGCCAGTAATCCGGGACAGAAGACAGATACGCAGTATTTT. It is translated as CASNPGQKTDTQYF.

There are a few counts of this clonotype. The genes are TRBV11-1 and TRBJ1-2; a weak D match, TRBD1 (5 bases). The CDR3 has 13 residues. Germline CDR1 reads SGHAT; CDR2 reads FQDESV (reference sequence). The ends were cut back, 1 base at V and 6 bases at J, with 9 bases in the middle. CDR3 region: CASSLDRGDGYTF. CDR3 nucleotides: TGTGCCAGCAGCTTAGACCGAGGGGATGGCTACACCTTC.

In its sample, this clonotype was seen many times. V and J are TRBV20-1 and TRBJ2-7, with D uncertain. Trimming cost V 3 bases and J 9 bases, with 15 bases left between them. CDR3 length: 12 residues. Germline V gene data show CDR1 as DFQATT and CDR2 as SNEGSKA (reference sequence). In DNA form, the CDR3 reads TGCAGTGCTAGTGGGGATCCTTTTGGGCAGTACTTC. The encoded protein is CSASGDPFGQYF.

The CDR3 DNA reads as TGTGCCAGCAGCCGAGGGTCGGGGGGGGCTACCGGCAATGAGCAGTTCTTC. It yields the protein CASSRGSGGATGNEQFF. The chain has TRBV7-2 and TRBJ2-1; the match to TRBD2 covers 8 bases. Germline V CDR1 and CDR2: SGHTA, FQGNSA. V lost 5 bases to trimming and J lost 6 bases; unmatched junction nucleotides: 15. This CDR3 has 17 residues.

The gene calls are TRBV20-1 and TRBJ2-3; D not certain. Germline V gene lookup returns CDR1 DFQATT and CDR2 SNEGSKA (reference sequence). Trimming removed 0 bases at V and 6 bases at J, with 4 bases between. This CDR3 region has 11 residues. The CDR3 DNA sequence: TGCAGTGCTAGAGATGGTGATACGCAGTATTTT. Protein: CSARDGDTQYF.

V is TRBV20-1 and J is TRBJ2-1; D uncertain. Germline V gene data show CDR1 as DFQATT and CDR2 as SNEGSKA (reference sequence). The CDR3 covers 13 residues. V shed 5 bases and J shed 0 bases, with 8 bases lying between them. The CDR3 here is CSAPWSSYNEQFF. The CDR3 region has the DNA TGCAGTGCTCCATGGTCCTCCTACAATGAGCAGTTCTTC.

This clonotype turned up a few times. The chain is built from TRBV12-3 or TRBV12-4 and TRBJ2-3; D gene ambiguous. Between the trimmed V and J ends, which lost 3 bases and 1 base, there was a span of 14 bases. CDR3 length: 16 amino acids. The CDR3, as DNA: TGTGCCAGCAGTTTTGACGCACAGTATCGCACAGATACGCAGTATTTT. Translation gives CASSFDAQYRTDTQYF.

This clonotype turned up a few times. The CDR3 here is CASSLTTTNTGELFF. CDR3 DNA: TGCGCCAGCAGCTTGACCACCACGAACACCGGGGAGCTGTTTTTT. J is TRBJ2-2 and V is TRBV5-1; D is undetermined. The V and J ends lost 1 base and 0 bases respectively, with 7 bases between them. Germline CDR1 and CDR2: SGHRS and YFSETQ. The length of the CDR3 is 15 residues.

This clonotype was detected only a few times. The chain is built from TRBV19 and TRBJ2-3; possible D gene TRBD2, 7 bases. Deletions cut 9 bases from V and 1 base from J, with 14 bases between. CDR3 length: 14 residues. CDR1 is LNHDA and CDR2 is SQIVND in the germline V gene (reference sequence). The CDR3 coding sequence is TGTGCCAGCACCGGAGGGGGGGGCACAGATACGCAGTATTTT. It translates to CASTGGGGTDTQYF. Drawing the rest from reference TRBV19 and TRBJ2-3, the complete variable domain is DGGITQSPKYLFRKEGQNVTLSCEQNLNHDAMYWYRQDPGQGLRLIYYSQIVNDFQKGDIAEGYSVSREKKESFPLTVTSAQKNPTAFYLCASTGGGGTDTQYFGPGTRLTVL.

Written as DNA, the CDR3 is TGTGCCAGCAGTGGCCCCCTGCCTAGCGGGGGGGCGGATACGCAGTATTTT. Protein sequence: CASSGPLPSGGADTQYF. The rearrangement uses TRBV25-1 and TRBJ2-3; 12 nucleotides match TRBD2. Germline CDR1 reads MGHDK; CDR2 reads SYGVNS. The CDR3 is 17 amino acids. The V and J ends lost 4 bases and 6 bases, in that order; junction bases with no gene match: 11.

This clonotype was observed a few times. A much bigger clone sits one base away, suggesting this may be a read error. The chain has TRBV7-2 and TRBJ2-2, with D uncertain. This CDR3 is built from 13 residues. The germline V and J ends were trimmed by 3 bases and 6 bases, with 8 bases remaining between them. Germline loops: CDR1 SGHTA, CDR2 FQGNSA. CDR3 nucleotides: TGTGCCAGCAGCTTCCTAAACCCCGGGGAGCTGTTTTTT. Its protein is CASSFLNPGELFF.

V and J are TRBV7-2 and TRBJ2-4; TRBD1 or TRBD2 may be the D gene (5 bases each). The V gene lost 0 bases and the J gene lost 10 bases, with 10 bases spanning the gap. Germline-derived CDR1 and CDR2 are SGHTA and FQGNSA. The CDR3 contains 13 residues. DNA for the CDR3: TGTGCCAGCAGCTTAGCCTCGAGGGGAATTCAGTACTTC. Amino acid sequence: CASSLASRGIQYF.

V and J are TRBV5-1 and TRBJ2-7; either TRBD1 or TRBD2 may supply D (5 bases each). This CDR3 comprises 16 residues. CDR1 and CDR2 (germline): SGHRS, YFSETQ. Trimming stripped 5 bases from V and 5 bases from J, with 23 bases between. CDR3 nucleotide sequence: TGCGCCAGCAGGCGCGGGCTCAGGGACCCCCTGAACGAGCAGTACTTC. This translates into CASRRGLRDPLNEQYF.

This clonotype was counted many times. The chain joins TRBV9 to TRBJ1-5; D call uncertain. Germline values: CDR1 SGDLS, CDR2 YYNGEE. The V end lost 0 bases, the J end lost 2 bases, and 12 bases lay between the germline ends. The CDR3 loop spans 16 amino acids. The CDR3 DNA reads as TGTGCCAGCAGCGTAGAGAACGGGGAGGGCAATCAGCCCCAGCATTTT. Translating gives CASSVENGEGNQPQHF.

There are a few counts of this clonotype. The chain combines TRBV11-2 with TRBJ2-5, with 8 bases that match TRBD1. This CDR3 has 15 residues. Germline CDR1 reads SGHAT; CDR2 reads FQNNGV. With 5 bases clipped from V and 2 bases from J, the junction kept 7 bases outside the gene matches. The CDR3 DNA reads TGTGCCAGCAGCCCCCAGGGGGCAGCTCAAGAGACCCAGTACTTC. This translates into CASSPQGAAQETQYF.

The chain combines TRBV20-1 with TRBJ2-5, with TRBD2 identical over 10 bases. CDR1 and CDR2 (germline): DFQATT, SNEGSKA (reference sequence). V trimming: 6 bases; J trimming: 1 base; junction bases outside the gene matches: 5. This CDR3 comprises 14 residues. The CDR3, as DNA: TGCAGTGCGGTAGCGGGGGGCCCCCAAGAGACCCAGTACTTC. This codes for CSAVAGGPQETQYF.

This chain links TRBV4-2 with TRBJ2-1, with 7 nucleotides matching TRBD2. This CDR3 comprises 16 residues. The ends lost 1 base at V and 7 bases at J; junction bases unmatched: 10. Per germline, CDR1 LGHNA and CDR2 YNFKEQ. The CDR3 DNA follows: TGTGCCAGCAGCCAAGGCGAGCGGGGAATTGGTAATGAGCAGTTCTTC. Translating gives CASSQGERGIGNEQFF.

This chain joins TRBV12-3 or TRBV12-4 and TRBJ2-7, with TRBD1 identical over 9 bases. The CDR3 runs 18 residues. With V trimmed by 5 bases and J by 2 bases, 16 bases remained unmatched. The CDR3 DNA sequence: TGTGCCAGCAGTGAATATCAGAGGGACAGGGTAAGCCCCTACGAGCAGTACGTC. It encodes CASSEYQRDRVSPYEQYV.